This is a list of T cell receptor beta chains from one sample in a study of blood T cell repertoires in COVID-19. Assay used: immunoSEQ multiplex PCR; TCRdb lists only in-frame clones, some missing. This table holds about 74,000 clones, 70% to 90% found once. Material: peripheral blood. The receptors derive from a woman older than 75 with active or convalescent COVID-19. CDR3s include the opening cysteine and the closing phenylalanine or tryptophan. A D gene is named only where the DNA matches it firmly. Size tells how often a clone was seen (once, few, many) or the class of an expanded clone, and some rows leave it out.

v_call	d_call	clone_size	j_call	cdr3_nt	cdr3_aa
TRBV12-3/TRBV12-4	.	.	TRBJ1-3	TGTGCCAGCAGTTTAAGCGCTAACACCATATATTTT	CASSLSANTIYF
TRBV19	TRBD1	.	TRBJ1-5	TGTGCCAGTAGTTTTCTTGGACAGGCGGGCAATCAGCCCCAGCATTTT	CASSFLGQAGNQPQHF
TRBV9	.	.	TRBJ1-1	TGTGCCAGCAGCCTCCGCGGGGACACTGAAGCTTTCTTT	CASSLRGDTEAFF
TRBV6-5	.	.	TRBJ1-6	TGTGCCAGCAGTTACTCCGGCAGGAATTCACCCCTCCACTTT	CASSYSGRNSPLHF
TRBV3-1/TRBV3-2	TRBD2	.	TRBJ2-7	TGTGCCAGCAGCCAAGGTAGCGGGGCCTACGAGCAGTACTTC	CASSQGSGAYEQYF
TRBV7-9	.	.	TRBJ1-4	TGTGCCAGCAGCTCGATCTTGCGCGGCACAACTAATGAAAAACTGTTTTTT	CASSSILRGTTNEKLFF
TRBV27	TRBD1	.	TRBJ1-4	TGTGCCAGCAGTCCCAGGACAGGGTTCGAAAAACTGTTTTTT	CASSPRTGFEKLFF
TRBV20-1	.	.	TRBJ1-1	TGCAGTGCTTGGGACATTACAGAAGCTTTCTTT	CSAWDITEAFF
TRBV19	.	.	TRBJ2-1	TGTGCCAGTAGTAAACAGGGCCCGTTGGGGAACAATGAGCAGTTCTTC	CASSKQGPLGNNEQFF
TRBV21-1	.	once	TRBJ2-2	TGTGCCAGCAGCAAAACAGGACAGAACACCGGGGAGCTGTTTTTT	CASSKTGQNTGELFF
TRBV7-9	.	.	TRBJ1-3	TGTGCCAGCAGCTTTCAAGGAAACACCATATATTTT	CASSFQGNTIYF